What follows describes a single T cell receptor beta chain. Its antigen is unidentified. The data originate from a study of graft-versus-host responses after intestinal transplantation. Overall study: Recipients got multivisceral, liver-intestinal, or isolated intestinal transplants. All of the recipients had induction that used anti-thymocyte globulin, then tacrolimus and steroids for two to four years. Study-wide findings and caveats: Clonal ratios of graft-versus-host to host-versus-graft in allografts were high for patients exhibiting graft-donor T cell macrochimerism. In recipient marrow, GvH clones were found, and some appeared first in ileum or blood.

V was shortened by 3 bases and J by 8 bases, with 16 bases between the two germline ends. This CDR3 comprises 15 residues. Germline lookup yields CDR1 LNHDA and CDR2 SQIVND (reference sequence). Using immunoSEQ multiplex PCR, the repertoire was profiled, and TCRdb retains in-frame clones only, with some absent. The sample yields around 130,000 clones, around 90% seen once. The material sequenced was unstimulated CD4+ T cells sorted from spleen or lymph node cells, taken before intestinal transplant. This rearrangement joins TRBV19 to TRBJ1-4; tentative D call: TRBD1 (5 bases). The clonotype comes from a human donor who received an intestinal transplant. CDR3 amino acids: CASSIIQGLMEKLFF. The CDR3 DNA follows: TGTGCCAGTAGTATCATCCAGGGCCTAATGGAAAAACTGTTTTTT.